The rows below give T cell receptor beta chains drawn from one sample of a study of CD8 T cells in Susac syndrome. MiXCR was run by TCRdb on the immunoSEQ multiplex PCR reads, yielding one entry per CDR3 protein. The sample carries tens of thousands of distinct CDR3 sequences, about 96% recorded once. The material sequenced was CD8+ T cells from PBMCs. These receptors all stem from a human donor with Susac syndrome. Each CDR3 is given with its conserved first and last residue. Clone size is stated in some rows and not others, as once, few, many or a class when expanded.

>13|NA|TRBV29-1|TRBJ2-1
CSVEETDYNEQFF
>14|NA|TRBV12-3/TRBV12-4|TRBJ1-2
CASSDLRGNYGYTF
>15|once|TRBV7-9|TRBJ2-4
CASSLSGPWGNIQYF
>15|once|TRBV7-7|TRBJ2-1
CASSPGLSPLNEQFF
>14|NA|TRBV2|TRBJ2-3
CARGTSGDADTQYF
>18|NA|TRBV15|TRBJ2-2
CATSRERTSGSGAGELFF
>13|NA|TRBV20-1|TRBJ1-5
CSAKGQDNQPQHF
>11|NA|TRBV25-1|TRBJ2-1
CASSWGDEQFF
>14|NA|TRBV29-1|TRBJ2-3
CSVVDSGGPDTQYF
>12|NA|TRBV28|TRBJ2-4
CASKNLKNIQYF
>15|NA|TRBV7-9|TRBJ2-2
CASSRQGANTGELFF
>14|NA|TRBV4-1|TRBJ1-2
CASSQEGGHYGYTF
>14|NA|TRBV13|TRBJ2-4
CASSLGLAGGIQYF
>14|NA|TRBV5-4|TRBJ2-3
CASSPNPTTDTQYF